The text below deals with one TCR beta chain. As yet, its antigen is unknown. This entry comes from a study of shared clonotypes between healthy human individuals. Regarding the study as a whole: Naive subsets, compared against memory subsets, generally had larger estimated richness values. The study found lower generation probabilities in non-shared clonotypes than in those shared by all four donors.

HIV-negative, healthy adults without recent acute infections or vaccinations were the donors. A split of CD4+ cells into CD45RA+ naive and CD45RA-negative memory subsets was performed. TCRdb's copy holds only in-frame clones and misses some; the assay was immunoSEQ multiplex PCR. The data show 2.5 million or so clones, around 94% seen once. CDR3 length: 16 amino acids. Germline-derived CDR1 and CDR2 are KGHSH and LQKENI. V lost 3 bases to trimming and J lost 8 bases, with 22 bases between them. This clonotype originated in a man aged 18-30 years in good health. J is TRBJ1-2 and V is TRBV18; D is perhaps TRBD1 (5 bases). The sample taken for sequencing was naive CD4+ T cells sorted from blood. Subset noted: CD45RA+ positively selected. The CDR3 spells CASSPLPTPGVGGYTF. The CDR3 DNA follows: TGTGCCAGCTCACCCCTACCGACCCCGGGGGTAGGAGGCTACACCTTC.